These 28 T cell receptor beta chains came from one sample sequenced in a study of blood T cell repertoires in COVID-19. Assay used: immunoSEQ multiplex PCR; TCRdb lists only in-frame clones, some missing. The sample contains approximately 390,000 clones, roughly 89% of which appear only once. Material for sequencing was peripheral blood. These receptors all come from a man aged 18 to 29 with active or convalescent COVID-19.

The CDR3 loop is CASTRSDTIYF. The CDR3 coding sequence is TGTGCCAGCACGCGTAGTGACACCATATATTTT. This rearrangement joins TRBV2 to TRBJ1-3; D is unresolved. The CDR3 has 11 amino acids. V dropped 7 bases and J dropped 8 bases, with 9 bases sitting between them. CDR1 and CDR2 from the germline V gene are SNHLY and FYNNEI.

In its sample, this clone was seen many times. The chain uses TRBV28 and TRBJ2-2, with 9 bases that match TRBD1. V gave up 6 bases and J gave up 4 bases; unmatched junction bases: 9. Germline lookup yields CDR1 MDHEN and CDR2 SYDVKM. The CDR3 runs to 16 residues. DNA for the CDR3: TGTGCCAGCAGCTCCCCCGGGACAGGGCCCACCGGGGAGCTGTTTTTT. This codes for CASSSPGTGPTGELFF. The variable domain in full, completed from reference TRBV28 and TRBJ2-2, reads DVKVTQSSRYLVKRTGEKVFLECVQDMDHENMFWYRQDPGLGLRLIYFSYDVKMKEKGDIPEGYSVSREKKERFSLILESASTNQTSMYLCASSSPGTGPTGELFFGEGSRLTVL.

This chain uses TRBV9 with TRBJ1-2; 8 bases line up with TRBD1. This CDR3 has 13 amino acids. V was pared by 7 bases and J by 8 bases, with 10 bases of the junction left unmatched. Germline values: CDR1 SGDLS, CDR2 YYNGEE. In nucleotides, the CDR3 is TGTGCCAGCTCCCCAGGGGGCAGATGGGGCTACACCTTC. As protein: CASSPGGRWGYTF.

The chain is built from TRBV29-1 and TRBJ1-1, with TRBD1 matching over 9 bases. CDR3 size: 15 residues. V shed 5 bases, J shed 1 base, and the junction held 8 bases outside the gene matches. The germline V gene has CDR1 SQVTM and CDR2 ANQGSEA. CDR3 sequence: CSVLTGGSKNTEAFF. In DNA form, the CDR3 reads TGCAGCGTTCTAACAGGGGGCTCAAAGAACACTGAAGCTTTCTTT.

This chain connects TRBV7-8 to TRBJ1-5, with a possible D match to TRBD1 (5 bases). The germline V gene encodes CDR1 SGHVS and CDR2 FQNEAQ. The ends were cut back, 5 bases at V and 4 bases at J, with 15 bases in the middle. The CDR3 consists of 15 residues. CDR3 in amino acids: CASSLSGTLNQPQHF. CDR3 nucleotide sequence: TGTGCCAGCAGCCTATCTGGGACTCTAAATCAGCCCCAGCATTTT.

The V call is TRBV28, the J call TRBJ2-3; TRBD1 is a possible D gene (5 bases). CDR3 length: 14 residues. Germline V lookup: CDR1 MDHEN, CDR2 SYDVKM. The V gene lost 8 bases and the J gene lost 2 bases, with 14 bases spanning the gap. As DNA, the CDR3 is TGTGCCAGCCACCGGATTGGGGCCACAGATACGCAGTATTTT. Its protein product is CASHRIGATDTQYF.

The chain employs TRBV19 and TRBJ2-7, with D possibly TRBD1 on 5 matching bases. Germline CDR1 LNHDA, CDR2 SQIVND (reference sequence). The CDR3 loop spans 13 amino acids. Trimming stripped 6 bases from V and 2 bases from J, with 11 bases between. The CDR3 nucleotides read TGTGCCAGTAGCAATGACAGAGCCTACGAGCAGTACTTC. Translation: CASSNDRAYEQYF.

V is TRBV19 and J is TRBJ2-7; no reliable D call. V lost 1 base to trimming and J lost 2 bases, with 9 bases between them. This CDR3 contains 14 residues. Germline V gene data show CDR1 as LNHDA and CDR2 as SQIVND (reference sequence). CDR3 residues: CASSIVPSAYEQYF. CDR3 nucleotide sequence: TGTGCCAGTAGTATAGTACCAAGCGCCTACGAGCAGTACTTC.

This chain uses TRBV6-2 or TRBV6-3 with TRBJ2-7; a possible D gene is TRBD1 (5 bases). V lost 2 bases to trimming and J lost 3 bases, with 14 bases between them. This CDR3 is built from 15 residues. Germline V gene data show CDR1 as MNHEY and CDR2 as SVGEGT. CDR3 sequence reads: CASSYTPGLRYEQYF. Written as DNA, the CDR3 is TGTGCCAGCAGTTACACGCCAGGGTTGCGCTACGAGCAGTACTTC.

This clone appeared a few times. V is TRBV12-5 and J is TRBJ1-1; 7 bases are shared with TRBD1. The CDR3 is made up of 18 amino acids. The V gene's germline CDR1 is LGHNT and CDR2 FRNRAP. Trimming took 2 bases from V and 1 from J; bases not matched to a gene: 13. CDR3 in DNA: TGTGCTAGTGGTTTGATCCGATGGCGTGGGACAGCGAACACTGAAGCTTTCTTT. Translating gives CASGLIRWRGTANTEAFF.

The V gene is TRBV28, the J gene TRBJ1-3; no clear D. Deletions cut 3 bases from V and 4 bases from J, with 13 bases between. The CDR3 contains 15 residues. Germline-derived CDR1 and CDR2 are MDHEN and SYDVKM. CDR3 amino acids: CASSFPSVWGNTIYF. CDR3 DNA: TGTGCCAGCAGTTTTCCCAGCGTTTGGGGAAACACCATATATTTT.

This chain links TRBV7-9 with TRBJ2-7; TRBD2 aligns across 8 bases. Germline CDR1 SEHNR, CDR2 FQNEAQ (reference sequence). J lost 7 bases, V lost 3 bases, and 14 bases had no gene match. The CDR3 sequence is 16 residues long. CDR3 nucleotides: TGTGCCAGCAGCTTTAGTAGGACTAGCCTTCGGGGTGAGCAGTACTTC. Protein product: CASSFSRTSLRGEQYF.

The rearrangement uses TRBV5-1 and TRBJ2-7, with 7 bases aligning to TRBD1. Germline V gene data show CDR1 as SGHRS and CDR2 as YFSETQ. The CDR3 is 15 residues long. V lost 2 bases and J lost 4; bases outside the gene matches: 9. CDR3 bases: TGCGCCAGCAGCTTATCTAAGGGACAGATATACGAGCAGTACTTC. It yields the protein CASSLSKGQIYEQYF.

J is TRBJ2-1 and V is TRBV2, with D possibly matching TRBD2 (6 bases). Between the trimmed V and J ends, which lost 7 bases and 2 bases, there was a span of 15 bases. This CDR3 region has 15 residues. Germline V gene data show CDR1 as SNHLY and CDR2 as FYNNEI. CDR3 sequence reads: CASTEEGRPYNEQFF. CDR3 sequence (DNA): TGTGCCAGCACCGAGGAGGGGAGACCCTACAATGAGCAGTTCTTC. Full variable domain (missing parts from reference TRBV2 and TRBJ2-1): EPEVTQTPSHQVTQMGQEVILRCVPISNHLYFYWYRQILGQKVEFLVSFYNNEISEKSEIFDDQFSVERPDGSNFTLKIRSTKLEDSAMYFCASTEEGRPYNEQFFGPGTRLTVL.

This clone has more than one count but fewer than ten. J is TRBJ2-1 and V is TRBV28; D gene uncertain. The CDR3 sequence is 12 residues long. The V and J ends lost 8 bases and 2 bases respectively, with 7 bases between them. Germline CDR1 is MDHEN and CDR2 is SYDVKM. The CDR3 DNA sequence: TGTGCCAGCTCGAGCCCCTACAATGAGCAGTTCTTC. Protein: CASSSPYNEQFF.

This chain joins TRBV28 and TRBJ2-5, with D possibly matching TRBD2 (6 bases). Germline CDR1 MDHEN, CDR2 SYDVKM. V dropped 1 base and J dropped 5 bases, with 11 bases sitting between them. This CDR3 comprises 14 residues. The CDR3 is CASSLSGSVETQYF. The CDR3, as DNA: TGTGCCAGCAGTTTATCCGGGAGCGTGGAGACCCAGTACTTC. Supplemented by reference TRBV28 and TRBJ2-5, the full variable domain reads DVKVTQSSRYLVKRTGEKVFLECVQDMDHENMFWYRQDPGLGLRLIYFSYDVKMKEKGDIPEGYSVSREKKERFSLILESASTNQTSMYLCASSLSGSVETQYFGPGTRLLVL.

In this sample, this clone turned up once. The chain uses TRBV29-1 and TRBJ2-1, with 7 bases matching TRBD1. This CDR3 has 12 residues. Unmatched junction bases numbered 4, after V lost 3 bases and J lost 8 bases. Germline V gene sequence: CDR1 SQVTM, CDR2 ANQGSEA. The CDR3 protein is CSVEGRGYEQFF. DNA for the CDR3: TGCAGCGTTGAGGGCAGGGGGTATGAGCAGTTCTTC.

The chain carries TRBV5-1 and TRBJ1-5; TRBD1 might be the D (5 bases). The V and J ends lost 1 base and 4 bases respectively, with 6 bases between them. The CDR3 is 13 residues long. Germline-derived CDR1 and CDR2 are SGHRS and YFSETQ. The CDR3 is CASSLSGNQPQHF. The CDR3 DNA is TGCGCCAGCAGCTTGTCAGGGAATCAGCCCCAGCATTTT.

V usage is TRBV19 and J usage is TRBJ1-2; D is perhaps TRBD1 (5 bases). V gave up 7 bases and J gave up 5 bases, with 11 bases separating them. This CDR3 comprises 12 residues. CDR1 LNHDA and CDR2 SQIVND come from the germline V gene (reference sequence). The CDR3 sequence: CASNGGTYGYTF. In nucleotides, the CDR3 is TGTGCCAGTAACGGAGGGACTTATGGCTACACCTTC. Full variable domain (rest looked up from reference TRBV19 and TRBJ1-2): DGGITQSPKYLFRKEGQNVTLSCEQNLNHDAMYWYRQDPGQGLRLIYYSQIVNDFQKGDIAEGYSVSREKKESFPLTVTSAQKNPTAFYLCASNGGTYGYTFGSGTRLTVV.

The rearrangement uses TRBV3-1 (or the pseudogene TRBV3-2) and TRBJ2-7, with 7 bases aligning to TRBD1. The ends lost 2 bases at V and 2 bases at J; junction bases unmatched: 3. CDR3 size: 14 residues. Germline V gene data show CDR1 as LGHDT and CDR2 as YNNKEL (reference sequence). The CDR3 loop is CASSQPGQTYEQYF. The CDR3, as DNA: TGTGCCAGCAGCCAACCGGGACAGACCTACGAGCAGTACTTC.

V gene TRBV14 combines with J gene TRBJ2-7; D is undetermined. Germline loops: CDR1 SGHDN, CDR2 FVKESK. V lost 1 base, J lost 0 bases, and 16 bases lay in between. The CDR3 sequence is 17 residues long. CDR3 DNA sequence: TGTGCCAGCAGCCAAGTCCTAGACCCGGAGAGCTCCTACGAGCAGTACTTC. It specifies CASSQVLDPESSYEQYF.

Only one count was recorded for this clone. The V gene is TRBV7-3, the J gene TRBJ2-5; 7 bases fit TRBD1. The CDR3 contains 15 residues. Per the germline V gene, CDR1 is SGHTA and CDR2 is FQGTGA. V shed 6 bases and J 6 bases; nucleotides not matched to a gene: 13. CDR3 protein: CASSDSPGQKKTQYF. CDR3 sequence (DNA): TGTGCCAGCAGTGATTCCCCGGGACAGAAGAAGACCCAGTACTTC.

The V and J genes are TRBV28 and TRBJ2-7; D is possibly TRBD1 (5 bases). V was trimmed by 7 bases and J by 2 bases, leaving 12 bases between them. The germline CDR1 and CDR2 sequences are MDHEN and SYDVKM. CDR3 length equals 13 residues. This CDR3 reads CASKQKGPYEQYF. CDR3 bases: TGTGCCAGCAAACAGAAGGGGCCCTACGAGCAGTACTTC.

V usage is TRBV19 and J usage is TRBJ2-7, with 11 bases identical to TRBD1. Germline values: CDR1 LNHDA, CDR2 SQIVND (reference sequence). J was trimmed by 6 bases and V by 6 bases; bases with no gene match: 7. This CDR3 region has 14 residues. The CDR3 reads CASSPFGTGGEQYF. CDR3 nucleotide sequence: TGTGCCAGTAGCCCCTTCGGGACAGGGGGCGAGCAGTACTTC.

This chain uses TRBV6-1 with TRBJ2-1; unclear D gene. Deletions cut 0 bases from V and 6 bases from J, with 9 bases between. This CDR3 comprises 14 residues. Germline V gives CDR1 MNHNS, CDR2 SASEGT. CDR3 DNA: TGTGCCAGCAGTGAAGCGTTCACGGGCAATGAGCAGTTCTTC. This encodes CASSEAFTGNEQFF.

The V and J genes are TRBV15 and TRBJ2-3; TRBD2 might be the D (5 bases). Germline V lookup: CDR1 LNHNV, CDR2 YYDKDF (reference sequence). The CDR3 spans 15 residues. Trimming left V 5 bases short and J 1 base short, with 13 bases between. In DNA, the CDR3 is TGTGCCACCAGCGGTCGCCTGCGGGGCACAGATACGCAGTATTTT. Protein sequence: CATSGRLRGTDTQYF.

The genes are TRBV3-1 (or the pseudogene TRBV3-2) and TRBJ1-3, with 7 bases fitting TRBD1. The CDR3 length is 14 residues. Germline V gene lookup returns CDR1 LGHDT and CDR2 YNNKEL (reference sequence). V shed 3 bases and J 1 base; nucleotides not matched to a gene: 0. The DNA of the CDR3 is TGTGCCAGCAGCCAGACAGGGTCTGGAAACACCATATATTTT. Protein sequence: CASSQTGSGNTIYF.

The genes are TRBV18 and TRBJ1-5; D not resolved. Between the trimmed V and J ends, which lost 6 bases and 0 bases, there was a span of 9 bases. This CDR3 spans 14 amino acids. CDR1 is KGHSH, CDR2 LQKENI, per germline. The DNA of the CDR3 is TGTGCCAGCTCCTTGACTGATAGCAATCAGCCCCAGCATTTT. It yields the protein CASSLTDSNQPQHF.